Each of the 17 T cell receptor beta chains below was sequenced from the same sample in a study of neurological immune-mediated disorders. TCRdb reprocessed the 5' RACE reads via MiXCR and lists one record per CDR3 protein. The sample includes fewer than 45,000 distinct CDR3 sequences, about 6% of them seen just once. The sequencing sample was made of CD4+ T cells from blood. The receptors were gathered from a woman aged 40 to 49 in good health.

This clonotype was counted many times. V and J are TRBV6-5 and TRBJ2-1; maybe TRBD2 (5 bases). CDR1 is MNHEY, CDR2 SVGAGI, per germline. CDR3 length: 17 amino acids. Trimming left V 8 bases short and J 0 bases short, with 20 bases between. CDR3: CASLSTGESSSYNEQFF. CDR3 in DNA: TGTGCCAGCCTATCAACCGGGGAGTCGAGCTCCTACAATGAGCAGTTCTTC.

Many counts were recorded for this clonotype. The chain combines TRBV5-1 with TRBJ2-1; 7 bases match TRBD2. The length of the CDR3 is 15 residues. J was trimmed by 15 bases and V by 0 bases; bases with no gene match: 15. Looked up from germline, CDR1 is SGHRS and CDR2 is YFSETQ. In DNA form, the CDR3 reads TGCGCCAGCAGCTTGGTAGGAGAAAAGGCGGGAGCTATGTTCTTC. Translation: CASSLVGEKAGAMFF.

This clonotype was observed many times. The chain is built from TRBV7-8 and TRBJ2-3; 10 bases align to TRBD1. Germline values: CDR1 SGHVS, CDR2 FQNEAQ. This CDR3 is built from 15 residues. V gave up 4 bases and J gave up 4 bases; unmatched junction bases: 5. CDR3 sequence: CASSWTGGISDTQYF. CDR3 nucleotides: TGTGCCAGCAGCTGGACAGGGGGTATCTCAGATACGCAGTATTTT.

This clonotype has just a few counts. The CDR3, as DNA: TGTGCCAGCAGTCCCCGACGTAGCTCGAACACTGAAGCTTTCTTT. It codes for CASSPRRSSNTEAFF. The chain links TRBV6-1 to TRBJ1-1, with no clear D. The V gene's germline CDR1 is MNHNS and CDR2 SASEGT. This CDR3 region has 15 residues. V lost 5 bases and J lost 1, with 14 bases in between.

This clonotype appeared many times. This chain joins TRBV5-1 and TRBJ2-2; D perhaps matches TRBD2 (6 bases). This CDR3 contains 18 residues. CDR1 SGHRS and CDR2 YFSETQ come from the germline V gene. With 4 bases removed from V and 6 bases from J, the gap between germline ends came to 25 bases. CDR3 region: CASSKKLAKNEGSGELFF. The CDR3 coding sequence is TGCGCCAGCAGCAAAAAACTAGCCAAAAATGAGGGGTCCGGGGAGCTGTTTTTT.

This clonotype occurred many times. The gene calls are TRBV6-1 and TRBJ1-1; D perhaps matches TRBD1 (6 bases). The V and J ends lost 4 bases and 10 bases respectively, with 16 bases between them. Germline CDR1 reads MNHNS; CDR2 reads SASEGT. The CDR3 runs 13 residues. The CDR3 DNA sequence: TGTGCCAGCAGTGGACAGGTCATCGAGGCAGCTTTCTTT. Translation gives CASSGQVIEAAFF.

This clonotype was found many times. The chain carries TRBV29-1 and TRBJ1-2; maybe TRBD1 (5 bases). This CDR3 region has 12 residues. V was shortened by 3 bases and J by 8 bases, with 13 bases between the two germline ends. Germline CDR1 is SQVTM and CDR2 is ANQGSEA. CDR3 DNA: TGCAGCGTTGATCAGGGCAGGGTCGGCTACACCTTC. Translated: CSVDQGRVGYTF.

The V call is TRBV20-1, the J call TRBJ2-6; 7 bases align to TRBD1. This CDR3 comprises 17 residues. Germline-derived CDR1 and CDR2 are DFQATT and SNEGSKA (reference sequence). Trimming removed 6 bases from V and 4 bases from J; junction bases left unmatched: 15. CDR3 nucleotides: TGCAGTGCAAGGGGTCCAGGGGGTCGGTTCGGGGCCAACGTCCTGACTTTC. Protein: CSARGPGGRFGANVLTF.

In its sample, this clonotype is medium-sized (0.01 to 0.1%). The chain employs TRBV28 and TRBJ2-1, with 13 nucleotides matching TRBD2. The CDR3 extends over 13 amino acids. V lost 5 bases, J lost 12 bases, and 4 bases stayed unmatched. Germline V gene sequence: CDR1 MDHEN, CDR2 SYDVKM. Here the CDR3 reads CASSRTSGSGQFF. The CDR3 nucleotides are TGTGCCAGCAGTAGGACTAGCGGGAGTGGGCAGTTCTTC.

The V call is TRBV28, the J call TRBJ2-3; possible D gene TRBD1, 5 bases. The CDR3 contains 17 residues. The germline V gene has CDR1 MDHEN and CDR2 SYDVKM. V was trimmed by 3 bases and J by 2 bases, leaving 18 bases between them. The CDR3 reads CASSFRVRQTNTDTQYF. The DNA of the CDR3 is TGTGCCAGCAGTTTTCGGGTGAGACAGACCAACACAGATACGCAGTATTTT.

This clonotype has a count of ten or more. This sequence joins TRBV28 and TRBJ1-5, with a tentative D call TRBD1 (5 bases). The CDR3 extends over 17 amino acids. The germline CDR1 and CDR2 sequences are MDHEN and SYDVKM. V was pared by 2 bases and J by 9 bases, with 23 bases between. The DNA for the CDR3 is TGTGCCAGCAGTTTAAAGGGTGATTACAGGCCTTTGTCGCCCCAGCATTTT. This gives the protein CASSLKGDYRPLSPQHF.

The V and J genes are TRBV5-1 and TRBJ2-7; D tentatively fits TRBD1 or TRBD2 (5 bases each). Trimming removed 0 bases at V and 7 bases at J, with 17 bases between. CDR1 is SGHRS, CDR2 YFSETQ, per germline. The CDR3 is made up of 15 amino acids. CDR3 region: CASSLAGTHEGEQYF. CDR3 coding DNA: TGCGCCAGCAGCTTGGCCGGGACCCACGAGGGGGAGCAGTACTTC. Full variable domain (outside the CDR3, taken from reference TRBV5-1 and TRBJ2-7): KAGVTQTPRYLIKTRGQQVTLSCSPISGHRSVSWYQQTPGQGLQFLFEYFSETQRNKGNFPGRFSGRQFSNSRSEMNVSTLELGDSALYLCASSLAGTHEGEQYFGPGTRLTVT.

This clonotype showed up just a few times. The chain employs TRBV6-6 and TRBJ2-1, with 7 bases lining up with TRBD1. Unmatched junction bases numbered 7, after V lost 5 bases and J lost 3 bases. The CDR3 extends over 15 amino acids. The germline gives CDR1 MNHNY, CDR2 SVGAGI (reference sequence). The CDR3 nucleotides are TGTGCCAGCAGTCCGCCGGGACAGCACTACAATGAGCAGTTCTTC. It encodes CASSPPGQHYNEQFF.

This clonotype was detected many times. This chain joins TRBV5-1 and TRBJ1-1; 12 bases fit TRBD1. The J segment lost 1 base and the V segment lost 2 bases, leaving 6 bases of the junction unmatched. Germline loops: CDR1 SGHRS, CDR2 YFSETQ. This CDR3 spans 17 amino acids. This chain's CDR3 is CASSFGTGGGGNTEAFF. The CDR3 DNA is TGCGCCAGCAGCTTTGGGACAGGGGGCGGAGGGAACACTGAAGCTTTCTTT.

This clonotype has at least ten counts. CDR3: CSASKGAYEQYF. For the CDR3, the DNA is TGCAGTGCTAGCAAGGGGGCCTACGAGCAGTACTTC. The chain couples TRBV20-1 to TRBJ2-7; weak D call: TRBD1 (6 bases). The CDR3 has 12 amino acids. Germline V gives CDR1 DFQATT, CDR2 SNEGSKA (reference sequence). V lost 3 bases, J lost 2 bases, and 8 bases lay in between.

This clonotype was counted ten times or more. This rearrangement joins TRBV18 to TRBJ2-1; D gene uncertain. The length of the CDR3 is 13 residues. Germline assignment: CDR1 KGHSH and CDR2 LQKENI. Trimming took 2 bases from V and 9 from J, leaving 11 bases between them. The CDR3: CASSPISDGEQFF. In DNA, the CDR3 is TGTGCCAGCTCACCAATCTCGGACGGTGAGCAGTTCTTC.

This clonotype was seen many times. CDR3 bases: TGCGCCAGCAGCTCTGTAGCGGTTTACAATGAGCAGTTCTTC. It is translated as CASSSVAVYNEQFF. The rearrangement links TRBV5-1 to TRBJ2-1; possibly TRBD2 for D (6 bases). CDR1 and CDR2 from the germline V gene are SGHRS and YFSETQ. The ends were cut back, 3 bases at V and 4 bases at J, with 11 bases in the middle. The CDR3 sequence is 14 residues long.